What follows are 20 T cell receptor beta chains derived from one specimen sequenced in a study of CD8 T cells in ankylosing spondylitis. Study results and limitations: About eight highly homologous variants made up a TCR beta motif that seemed to typify ankylosing spondylitis blood.

Antigen specificity for these receptors is unknown. TCRdb reprocessed the 5' RACE reads via MiXCR and lists one record per CDR3 protein. The sample consists of 450,000 or so distinct CDR3 sequences, 26% of them appearing once. Sequences were obtained from blood, either unsorted or a sorted T cell fraction (not recorded which). Receptor source: a male donor with ankylosing spondylitis.

This clonotype was detected only a few times. The V and J genes are TRBV7-2 and TRBJ2-1; 7 bases fit TRBD2. Trimming took 4 bases from V and 10 from J; bases not matched to a gene: 4. This CDR3 is built from 12 residues. CDR1 is SGHTA and CDR2 is FQGNSA in the germline V gene. The CDR3 is CASSSTSEEQFF. The DNA of the CDR3 is TGTGCCAGCAGCTCAACTAGCGAAGAGCAGTTCTTC.

This clonotype came up a few times. J is TRBJ1-3 and V is TRBV20-1, with a weak D call TRBD1 (6 bases). The ends were cut back, 6 bases at V and 2 bases at J, with 11 bases in the middle. CDR1 DFQATT and CDR2 SNEGSKA come from the germline V gene (reference sequence). The CDR3 length is 13 residues. CDR3 region: CSASTGTGNTIYF. The CDR3, as DNA: TGCAGTGCCTCAACAGGGACTGGAAACACCATATATTTT.

The CDR3 here is CASTLAIASSYNEQFF. The CDR3 DNA sequence: TGCGCCAGCACCCTGGCGATAGCGAGCTCCTACAATGAGCAGTTCTTC. J is TRBJ2-1 and V is TRBV5-1; D perhaps matches TRBD2 (5 bases). The CDR3 runs 16 residues. In germline, CDR1 is SGHRS, CDR2 YFSETQ. Trimming left V 6 bases short and J 0 bases short, with 16 bases between. Together with reference TRBV5-1 and TRBJ2-1, the CDR3 gives the full variable domain: KAGVTQTPRYLIKTRGQQVTLSCSPISGHRSVSWYQQTPGQGLQFLFEYFSETQRNKGNFPGRFSGRQFSNSRSEMNVSTLELGDSALYLCASTLAIASSYNEQFFGPGTRLTVL.

The chain combines TRBV20-1 with TRBJ2-7; TRBD1 might be the D (5 bases). The germline V gene has CDR1 DFQATT and CDR2 SNEGSKA (reference sequence). This CDR3 has 14 residues. The V end was cut by 6 bases, the J end by 1 base, with 16 bases between. DNA of the CDR3: TGCAGTGCAGCCAACCAGGGTTATTCCTACGAGCAGTACTTC. Encoded protein: CSAANQGYSYEQYF.

The table lists this clonotype with a few counts. This chain connects TRBV3-1 to TRBJ1-4; TRBD1 agrees at 7 bases. The CDR3 loop spans 15 amino acids. Trimming removed 2 bases from V and 8 bases from J; junction bases left unmatched: 8. Germline V gene lookup returns CDR1 LGHDT and CDR2 YNNKEL (reference sequence). The CDR3 DNA reads TGTGCCAGCAGCCAAACCGGGACAGCCGGCGAAAAACTGTTTTTT. Translation gives CASSQTGTAGEKLFF.

For the CDR3, the DNA is TGCGCCAGCAGTTCGCGGGAGAACACCGGGGAGCTGTTTTTT. Translating gives CASSSRENTGELFF. This chain uses TRBV5-1 with TRBJ2-2; D is perhaps TRBD2 (6 bases). The germline CDR1 and CDR2 sequences are SGHRS and YFSETQ. The CDR3 consists of 14 residues. V shed 5 bases and J shed 1 base, with 9 bases lying between them.

This clonotype was observed a handful of times. This chain uses TRBV5-1 with TRBJ1-1, with D possibly being TRBD1 (5 bases). The length of the CDR3 is 17 residues. V was shortened by 4 bases and J by 0 bases, with 19 bases between the two germline ends. Germline CDR1 reads SGHRS; CDR2 reads YFSETQ. The CDR3: CASSPQWGVPMNTEAFF. CDR3 coding DNA: TGCGCCAGCAGCCCCCAGTGGGGGGTCCCGATGAACACTGAAGCTTTCTTT.

This clonotype has more than one count but fewer than ten. Written as DNA, the CDR3 is TGTGCCACCAGTGGTACCGGGACCCTTGAGCAGTACTTC. Translating gives CATSGTGTLEQYF. The chain carries TRBV24-1 and TRBJ2-7, with D perhaps assigned TRBD1 or TRBD2 (5 bases each). The CDR3 has 13 amino acids. Trimming pared 5 bases from V and 7 bases from J, leaving 14 bases between. Germline lookup yields CDR1 KGHDR and CDR2 SFDVKD.

This clonotype was seen at least ten times. This chain uses TRBV12-3 or TRBV12-4 with TRBJ1-1, with a weak D call TRBD1 (5 bases). V was pared by 7 bases and J by 1 base, with 13 bases between. The CDR3 contains 14 residues. As DNA, the CDR3 is TGTGCCAGCACCAACCAGGGAGGGAACACTGAAGCTTTCTTT. The encoded protein is CASTNQGGNTEAFF.

The CDR3 DNA follows: TGTGCCAGCACTGTCTCCCCAGCAGGGTCCTATGGCTACACCTTC. This encodes CASTVSPAGSYGYTF. The chain links TRBV2 to TRBJ1-2, with TRBD1 as a possible D gene (5 bases). Germline CDR1 and CDR2: SNHLY and FYNNEI. Trimming took 7 bases from V and 4 from J, leaving 19 bases between them. The CDR3 runs to 15 residues.

The chain joins TRBV7-2 to TRBJ2-5; 12 bases line up with TRBD2. The CDR3 runs to 14 residues. J lost 5 bases, V lost 7 bases, and 5 bases had no gene match. Germline lookup yields CDR1 SGHTA and CDR2 FQGNSA. CDR3 DNA sequence: TGTGCCAGCACCCGACTAGCGGGAGAGGAGACCCAGTACTTC. It is translated as CASTRLAGEETQYF.

The V call is TRBV11-2, the J call TRBJ2-3, with 9 nucleotides matching TRBD1. Germline V gene data show CDR1 as SGHAT and CDR2 as FQNNGV. Trimming took 1 base from V and 2 from J; bases not matched to a gene: 4. The CDR3 has 16 amino acids. CDR3: CASSLGRDRDTDTQYF. In nucleotides, the CDR3 is TGTGCCAGCAGCTTAGGACGGGACAGGGACACAGATACGCAGTATTTT.

This clonotype has just a few counts. This chain connects TRBV5-1 to TRBJ2-2; perhaps TRBD1 as D (6 bases). CDR1 and CDR2 (germline): SGHRS, YFSETQ. The CDR3 is 16 amino acids. V lost 4 bases and J 4 bases, leaving 17 bases between the germline ends. The CDR3 protein is CASSPPQQGFTGELFF. DNA of the CDR3: TGCGCCAGCAGCCCCCCTCAACAGGGTTTCACCGGGGAGCTGTTTTTT.

This clonotype was seen a handful of times. The genes are TRBV7-9 and TRBJ1-6, with D uncertain. Germline V gene lookup returns CDR1 SEHNR and CDR2 FQNEAQ (reference sequence). Trimming cost V 2 bases and J 6 bases, with 5 bases left between them. CDR3 length: 13 amino acids. CDR3 in amino acids: CASSLQSNSPLHF. In DNA, the CDR3 is TGTGCCAGCAGCTTACAGTCTAATTCACCCCTCCACTTT.

This chain uses TRBV20-1 with TRBJ1-1; 8 bases are shared with TRBD1. CDR1 is DFQATT and CDR2 is SNEGSKA in the germline V gene (reference sequence). The ends lost 5 bases at V and 9 bases at J; junction bases unmatched: 8. This CDR3 contains 12 residues. CDR3: CSAPGTGGQAFF. CDR3 nucleotide sequence: TGCAGTGCTCCAGGGACAGGCGGGCAAGCTTTCTTT.

In its sample, this clonotype was seen a few times. This chain connects TRBV10-3 to TRBJ2-7, with TRBD1 identical over 9 bases. V shed 2 bases, J shed 1 base, and the junction held 0 bases outside the gene matches. This CDR3 is 14 amino acids long. Germline CDR1 reads ENHRY; CDR2 reads SYGVKD. The CDR3 sequence is CAISEGTGSYEQYF. For the CDR3, the DNA is TGTGCCATCAGTGAGGGGACAGGGTCCTACGAGCAGTACTTC.

This chain joins TRBV24-1 and TRBJ1-5, with TRBD1 as a possible D gene (5 bases). CDR1 and CDR2 (germline): KGHDR, SFDVKD. The CDR3 is 15 amino acids. The ends were cut back, 4 bases at V and 6 bases at J, with 15 bases in the middle. In nucleotides, the CDR3 is TGTGCCACCAGTGACCCCGCAGGGTCGGGTCAGCCCCAGCATTTT. Encoded protein: CATSDPAGSGQPQHF.

The rearrangement links TRBV2 to TRBJ2-7, with D perhaps TRBD1 (6 bases). This CDR3 contains 12 residues. V lost 6 bases and J 4 bases, leaving 10 bases between the germline ends. In germline, CDR1 is SNHLY, CDR2 FYNNEI. The CDR3 spells CASSGDTYEQYV. The CDR3 nucleotides read TGTGCCAGCAGCGGGGACACTTACGAGCAGTACGTC.

The V gene is TRBV5-5, the J gene TRBJ2-1; TRBD2 agrees at 8 bases. V shed 5 bases and J 6 bases; nucleotides not matched to a gene: 10. The V gene's germline CDR1 is SGHKS and CDR2 YYEKEE (reference sequence). The CDR3 runs to 15 residues. The CDR3 DNA follows: TGTGCCAGCAGACCCGGGCTAGCGGGTAGCAATGAGCAGTTCTTC. It codes for CASRPGLAGSNEQFF.

This clonotype was seen more than once but under ten times. The V and J genes are TRBV28 and TRBJ2-7; TRBD1 matches at 9 bases. The CDR3 is 15 residues long. Germline lookup yields CDR1 MDHEN and CDR2 SYDVKM. Trimming took 6 bases from V and 2 from J; bases not matched to a gene: 8. The CDR3 region has the DNA TGTGCCAGCAGCCCCCGGACAGGGGAGGCCTACGAGCAGTACGTC. Its protein is CASSPRTGEAYEQYV.